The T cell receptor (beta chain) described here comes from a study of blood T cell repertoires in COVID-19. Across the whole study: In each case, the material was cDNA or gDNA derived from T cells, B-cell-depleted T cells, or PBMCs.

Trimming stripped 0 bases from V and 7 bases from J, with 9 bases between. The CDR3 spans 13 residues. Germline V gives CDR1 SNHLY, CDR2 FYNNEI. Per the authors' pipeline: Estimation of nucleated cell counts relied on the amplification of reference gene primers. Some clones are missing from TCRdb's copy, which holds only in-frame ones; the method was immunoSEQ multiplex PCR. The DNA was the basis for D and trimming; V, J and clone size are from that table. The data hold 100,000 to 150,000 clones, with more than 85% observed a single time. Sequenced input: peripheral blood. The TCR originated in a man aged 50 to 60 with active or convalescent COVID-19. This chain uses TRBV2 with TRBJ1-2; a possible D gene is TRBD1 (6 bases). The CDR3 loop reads CASSEATGSGYTF. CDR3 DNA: TGTGCCAGCAGTGAAGCTACAGGGAGTGGCTACACCTTC.